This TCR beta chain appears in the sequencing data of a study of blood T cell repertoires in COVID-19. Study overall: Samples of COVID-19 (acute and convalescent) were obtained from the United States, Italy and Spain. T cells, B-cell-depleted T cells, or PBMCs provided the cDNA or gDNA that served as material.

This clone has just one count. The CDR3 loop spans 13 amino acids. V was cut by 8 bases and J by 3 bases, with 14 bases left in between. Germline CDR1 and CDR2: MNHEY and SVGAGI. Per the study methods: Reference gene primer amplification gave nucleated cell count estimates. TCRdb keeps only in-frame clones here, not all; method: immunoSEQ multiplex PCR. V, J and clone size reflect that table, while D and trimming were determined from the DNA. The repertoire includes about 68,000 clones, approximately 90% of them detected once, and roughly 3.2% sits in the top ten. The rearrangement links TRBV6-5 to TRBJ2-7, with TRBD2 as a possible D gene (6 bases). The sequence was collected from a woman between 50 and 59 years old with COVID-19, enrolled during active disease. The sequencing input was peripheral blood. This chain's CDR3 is CASWAGLNYEQYF. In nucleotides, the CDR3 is TGTGCCAGCTGGGCGGGACTCAACTACGAGCAGTACTTC.